Listed below are T cell receptor beta chains from one sample, sequenced in a study of blood T cell repertoires in COVID-19. The data were produced by immunoSEQ multiplex PCR, yet TCRdb's version contains in-frame clones alone and is incomplete. This sample carries fewer than 200,000 clones, about three quarters of them seen once, and the ten largest clones take 8.6%. The sequenced sample consisted of peripheral blood. The receptors were sampled from a woman aged 45-65 years with active or convalescent COVID-19. CDR3s include the opening cysteine and the closing phenylalanine or tryptophan. Each record gives: D gene, V gene, J gene, clone size, CDR3 protein, CDR3 DNA. D genes are given only for firm matches. The size of a clone is reported for some rows only, either as once, few or many, or as a class for expanded clones.

d_gene: NA
v_gene: TRBV15
j_gene: TRBJ2-5
abundance: NA
CDR3aa: CATSRDVGAGAQETQYF
CDR3nt: TGTGCCACCAGCAGAGATGTGGGGGCCGGAGCCCAAGAGACCCAGTACTTC

d_gene: TRBD2
v_gene: TRBV11-1
j_gene: TRBJ2-7
abundance: NA
CDR3aa: CASSLAHGLAGATYEQYF
CDR3nt: TGTGCCAGCAGCTTAGCGCACGGACTAGCGGGGGCCACCTACGAGCAGTACTTC

d_gene: TRBD2
v_gene: TRBV10-3
j_gene: TRBJ2-5
abundance: NA
CDR3aa: CAISWTSGEETQYF
CDR3nt: TGTGCCATCAGTTGGACTAGCGGGGAAGAGACCCAGTACTTC

d_gene: TRBD2
v_gene: TRBV6-2/TRBV6-3
j_gene: TRBJ2-7
abundance: few
CDR3aa: CASSSGTSGRTYEQYF
CDR3nt: TGTGCCAGCAGCTCCGGGACTAGCGGGCGAACCTACGAGCAGTACTTC

d_gene: NA
v_gene: TRBV18
j_gene: TRBJ1-1
abundance: NA
CDR3aa: CASSPGLGVGEAFF
CDR3nt: TGTGCCAGCTCCCCGGGCCTGGGAGTAGGGGAAGCTTTCTTT

d_gene: TRBD1
v_gene: TRBV29-1
j_gene: TRBJ2-1
abundance: NA
CDR3aa: CSAHRGDEQFF
CDR3nt: TGCAGCGCCCACAGGGGCGATGAGCAGTTCTTC

d_gene: NA
v_gene: TRBV15
j_gene: TRBJ1-5
abundance: NA
CDR3aa: CATSRGFSGQPQHF
CDR3nt: TGTGCCACCAGCAGAGGGTTCTCGGGTCAGCCCCAGCATTTT

d_gene: NA
v_gene: TRBV29-1
j_gene: TRBJ2-2
abundance: NA
CDR3aa: CSVGSDAGELFF
CDR3nt: TGCAGCGTTGGTAGCGACGCCGGGGAGCTGTTTTTT

d_gene: NA
v_gene: TRBV19
j_gene: TRBJ2-5
abundance: once
CDR3aa: CASSLDRQETQYF
CDR3nt: TGTGCCAGTAGCCTAGACAGACAAGAGACCCAGTACTTC

d_gene: TRBD1
v_gene: TRBV6-1
j_gene: TRBJ1-5
abundance: NA
CDR3aa: CASSERGQGKGQPQHF
CDR3nt: TGTGCCAGCAGTGAACGTGGACAGGGGAAGGGTCAGCCCCAGCATTTT

d_gene: TRBD1
v_gene: TRBV7-9
j_gene: TRBJ1-2
abundance: few
CDR3aa: CASSLGTGYGYTF
CDR3nt: TGTGCCAGCAGCCTAGGGACAGGGTACGGCTACACCTTC

d_gene: NA
v_gene: TRBV7-2
j_gene: TRBJ2-6
abundance: NA
CDR3aa: CASRSQSSGANVLTF
CDR3nt: TGTGCCAGCCGTAGCCAGAGCTCTGGGGCCAACGTCCTGACTTTC

d_gene: NA
v_gene: TRBV30
j_gene: TRBJ1-1
abundance: NA
CDR3aa: CASLLRTGEAFF
CDR3nt: TGTGCCTCCCTACTACGTACAGGTGAAGCTTTCTTT

d_gene: NA
v_gene: TRBV19
j_gene: TRBJ1-5
abundance: once
CDR3aa: CATQGLDQPQHF
CDR3nt: TGTGCCACCCAGGGTCTGGATCAGCCCCAGCATTTT

d_gene: NA
v_gene: TRBV5-6
j_gene: TRBJ1-5
abundance: many
CDR3aa: CASSLLGREADQPQHF
CDR3nt: TGTGCCAGCAGCTTGTTAGGCAGGGAGGCGGATCAGCCCCAGCATTTT

d_gene: NA
v_gene: TRBV6-2/TRBV6-3
j_gene: TRBJ2-1
abundance: NA
CDR3aa: CASSYTSSPVGDEQFF
CDR3nt: TGTGCCAGCAGTTACACGAGCTCCCCGGTTGGAGATGAGCAGTTCTTC

d_gene: NA
v_gene: TRBV7-2
j_gene: TRBJ2-1
abundance: NA
CDR3aa: CASSLDRVYEQFF
CDR3nt: TGTGCCAGCAGCTTAGACAGGGTTTATGAGCAGTTCTTC

d_gene: NA
v_gene: TRBV5-1
j_gene: TRBJ2-1
abundance: NA
CDR3aa: CASSLGLGDRFSYNEQFF
CDR3nt: TGCGCCAGCAGCTTGGGGCTAGGGGATCGATTCTCCTACAATGAGCAGTTCTTC

d_gene: NA
v_gene: TRBV28
j_gene: TRBJ2-1
abundance: NA
CDR3aa: CASSQEPRNEQFF
CDR3nt: TGTGCCAGCAGTCAAGAACCTAGGAATGAGCAGTTCTTC

d_gene: TRBD1
v_gene: TRBV6-2/TRBV6-3
j_gene: TRBJ2-2
abundance: few
CDR3aa: CASSYGTDRELFF
CDR3nt: TGTGCCAGCAGTTACGGGACAGACAGGGAGCTGTTTTTT

d_gene: NA
v_gene: TRBV6-6
j_gene: TRBJ1-1
abundance: many
CDR3aa: CASTETVGAFF
CDR3nt: TGTGCCAGCACCGAGACAGTTGGTGCTTTCTTT

d_gene: NA
v_gene: TRBV7-2
j_gene: TRBJ2-3
abundance: once
CDR3aa: CASSLAVTGADTQYF
CDR3nt: TGTGCCAGCAGCTTAGCGGTTACAGGAGCAGATACGCAGTATTTT